This TCR beta chain is drawn from a study of response to subunit inactivated influenza vaccine. Findings of the study overall: Authors suggested that a seasonal influenza vaccination recruits few new T cells each time.

TCRdb re-derived calls from the RT-PCR reads in MiXCR, one entry per CDR3 protein. The repertoire holds around 530,000 distinct CDR3 sequences, with approximately 15% as singletons. In the case of this clonotype: What it binds is not known.

With 2 bases removed from V and 2 bases from J, the gap between germline ends came to 4 bases. The CDR3 has 13 residues. In germline, CDR1 is SGHDN, CDR2 FVKESK. The clonotype comes from a man in his fifties or sixties who received an inactivated influenza vaccine. This sample comprised CD4+ T cells sorted from PBMCs, obtained around 25 months after vaccination. The chain recombines TRBV14 with TRBJ2-1; D uncertain. The CDR3 region has the DNA TGTGCCAGCAGCCAATTAACCTACAATGAGCAGTTCTTC. This codes for CASSQLTYNEQFF.